The 9 T cell receptor beta chains below were found in one sample sequenced in a study of shared clonotypes between healthy human individuals. Assay: immunoSEQ multiplex PCR; the TCRdb copy retains only in-frame clones and omits some. The table includes approximately 2.5 million clones, approximately 94% detected once. The sequenced material came from naive CD4+ T cells sorted from blood. Subset given: CD45RA+ positively selected. The receptors were gathered from a man aged 18 to 35 in good health.

Regarding this clone: The same CDR3 is also encoded by other DNA sequences in this sample. V gene TRBV7-9 combines with J gene TRBJ2-3; 7 bases line up with TRBD1. Per the germline V gene, CDR1 is SEHNR and CDR2 is FQNEAQ (reference sequence). The trim removed 6 bases at V and 1 base at J, leaving 7 bases unmatched. This CDR3 has 15 residues. The CDR3 spells CASSYRQGGTDTQYF. CDR3 nucleotide sequence: TGTGCCAGCAGTTACCGACAGGGTGGCACAGATACGCAGTATTTT.

This chain links TRBV7-5 with TRBJ1-5; the table's D gene call, TRBD1, was not cross checked with the DNA. TRBV7-5 is an annotated pseudogene. The CDR3 spans 12 residues. The CDR3 protein is CARQGQRQPQHF. The CDR3 DNA reads as TGTGCCAGACAGGGGCAACGGCAGCCCCAGCATTTT.

As concerns this clone: The identical CDR3 is also encoded by other nucleotide sequences in the sample. V is TRBV7-9 and J is TRBJ2-5, with a weak D call TRBD2 (5 bases). The CDR3 consists of 15 residues. The germline V gene has CDR1 SEHNR and CDR2 FQNEAQ (reference sequence). Trimming removed 3 bases at V and 2 bases at J, with 13 bases between. The CDR3 loop reads CASSLATPGQETQYF. CDR3 in DNA: TGTGCCAGCAGCTTGGCAACCCCGGGGCAAGAGACCCAGTACTTC.

The chain carries TRBV7-2 and TRBJ2-7; no firm D call. Trimming stripped 4 bases from V and 0 bases from J, with 10 bases between. CDR1 is SGHTA, CDR2 FQGNSA, per germline. This CDR3 comprises 14 residues. The CDR3 nucleotides read TGTGCCAGCAGCTACGGCTACCACTCCTACGAGCAGTACTTC. Translating it yields CASSYGYHSYEQYF.

On this clone: Other DNA sequences in this sample translate to the same CDR3. The V and J genes are TRBV29-1 and TRBJ2-3; no clear D gene. V was clipped by 4 bases and J by 1 base, with 6 bases between them. CDR3 size: 12 residues. CDR1 SQVTM and CDR2 ANQGSEA come from the germline V gene. CDR3 DNA sequence: TGCAGCGTTGTCCAGGGCACAGATACGCAGTATTTT. Encoded protein: CSVVQGTDTQYF.

The chain carries TRBV5-1 and TRBJ2-1, with D perhaps matching TRBD1 (5 bases). CDR1 is SGHRS and CDR2 is YFSETQ in the germline V gene. This CDR3 spans 13 amino acids. The V and J ends lost 4 bases and 9 bases respectively, with 14 bases between them. In DNA form, the CDR3 reads TGCGCCAGCAGCCACGGGCCAGGGTGTGAGCAGTTCTTC. Residues: CASSHGPGCEQFF.

The chain recombines TRBV5-4 with TRBJ1-4, with TRBD1 matching 9 bases. In germline, CDR1 is SGHNT, CDR2 YYREEE (reference sequence). This CDR3 has 18 residues. The V gene end was trimmed by 4 bases and the J gene end by 2 bases; junction bases not matched to a gene: 12. The DNA of the CDR3 is TGTGCCAGCAGCCGCAGGGGACAGGGTTATGCGACTAATGAAAAACTGTTTTTT. It translates to CASSRRGQGYATNEKLFF.

In nucleotides, the CDR3 is TGTGCCGGGGGGGGGCATCAGCCCCAGCATTTT. This codes for CAGGGHQPQHF. The rearrangement joins TRBV2 to TRBJ1-5; perhaps TRBD1 as D (6 bases). Germline V gene data show CDR1 as SNHLY and CDR2 as FYNNEI. The CDR3 consists of 11 residues. V shed 11 bases and J shed 5 bases, with 10 bases lying between them.

V gene TRBV27 combines with J gene TRBJ2-1; D is ambiguous. The V gene lost 5 bases and the J gene lost 0 bases, with 11 bases spanning the gap. There are 15 residues in the CDR3. Germline assignment: CDR1 MNHEY and CDR2 SMNVEV (reference sequence). The CDR3 loop reads CASSRTTSSYNEQFF. Written as DNA, the CDR3 is TGTGCCAGCAGTCGTACGACAAGCTCCTACAATGAGCAGTTCTTC.